The 5 T cell receptor beta chains below come from one sample, sequenced in a study of T-cell reconstitution after alpha-beta-depleted transplantation in children (dated by TCRdb to between 2015 and 2016). The treatment or condition label of this sample denotes: allogeneic hematopoietic cell transplantation with graft depleted of TCRalphabeta T cells and CD19 B cells. To prepare the library, PCR was applied. Sequencing took place on an Illumina HiSeq 2500. TCR library preparation used molecular barcoding, with unique molecular identifiers applied to normalize quantification of the TCRbeta repertoire. Using fastp trimming at Q25 and MiXCR clonotype assembly, TCRdb reanalyzed the public sequencing data and kept in-frame beta chains. CDR3 protein sequences are deduplicated, and each keeps its most common genes and DNA. The sample has over 150,000 distinct CDR3 sequences on record, approximately 7% of them singletons. The leading ten clones occupy about 5.9% of the sample.

The specimen comprised PBMCs, sampled before TCRalphabeta/CD19-depleted stem cell transplant. The receptors were sampled from a boy younger than 10 with acute lymphoblastic leukemia, due to receive a stem cell transplant.

Ten or more counts support this clonotype. This chain links TRBV10-3 with TRBJ2-3, with D perhaps assigned TRBD1 or TRBD2 (5 bases each). CDR1 and CDR2 from the germline V gene are ENHRY and SYGVKD. This CDR3 is built from 15 residues. Trimming left V 3 bases short and J 6 bases short, with 16 bases between. CDR3 in amino acids: CAISDGRDPRDTQYF. The CDR3 region has the DNA TGTGCCATCAGTGACGGACGGGACCCCAGGGATACGCAGTATTTT.

Ten or more counts support this clonotype. The V call is TRBV7-9, the J call TRBJ1-2; TRBD1 aligns across 9 bases. With 1 base clipped from V and 6 bases from J, the junction kept 0 bases outside the gene matches. The CDR3 has 13 residues. Germline loops: CDR1 SEHNR, CDR2 FQNEAQ (reference sequence). The CDR3 DNA reads as TGTGCCAGCAGCTTAGGGACAGGGGATGGCTACACCTTC. Translation: CASSLGTGDGYTF. Drawing the rest from reference TRBV7-9 and TRBJ1-2, the complete variable domain is DTGVSQNPRHKITKRGQNVTFRCDPISEHNRLYWYRQTLGQGPEFLTYFQNEAQLEKSRLLSDRFSAERPKGSFSTLEIQRTEQGDSAMYLCASSLGTGDGYTFGSGTRLTVV.

The rearrangement joins TRBV20-1 to TRBJ1-1; D perhaps matches TRBD1 (5 bases). Per the germline V gene, CDR1 is DFQATT and CDR2 is SNEGSKA (reference sequence). The CDR3 contains 12 residues. V lost 6 bases and J 6 bases, leaving 14 bases between the germline ends. CDR3 coding DNA: TGCAGTGCCCAGGGACCGGACCCTGAAGCTTTCTTT. Protein product: CSAQGPDPEAFF.

This clonotype has at least ten counts. The chain links TRBV28 to TRBJ2-7, with no clear D. The length of the CDR3 is 11 residues. The V gene's germline CDR1 is MDHEN and CDR2 SYDVKM. Deletions cut 8 bases from V and 1 base from J, with 6 bases between. CDR3 region: CASGLSYEQYF. CDR3 bases: TGTGCCAGCGGATTATCCTACGAGCAGTACTTC.

The chain links TRBV4-3 to TRBJ2-1, with TRBD2 matching 8 bases. The CDR3 consists of 18 residues. Germline CDR1 is LGHNA and CDR2 is YSLEER. After removal of 0 bases from V and 0 bases from J, the junction contained 7 bases not matched to a gene. The CDR3: CASSQDISGSYSYNEQFF. The CDR3 coding sequence is TGCGCCAGCAGCCAAGATATAAGCGGGAGTTACTCCTACAATGAGCAGTTCTTC.